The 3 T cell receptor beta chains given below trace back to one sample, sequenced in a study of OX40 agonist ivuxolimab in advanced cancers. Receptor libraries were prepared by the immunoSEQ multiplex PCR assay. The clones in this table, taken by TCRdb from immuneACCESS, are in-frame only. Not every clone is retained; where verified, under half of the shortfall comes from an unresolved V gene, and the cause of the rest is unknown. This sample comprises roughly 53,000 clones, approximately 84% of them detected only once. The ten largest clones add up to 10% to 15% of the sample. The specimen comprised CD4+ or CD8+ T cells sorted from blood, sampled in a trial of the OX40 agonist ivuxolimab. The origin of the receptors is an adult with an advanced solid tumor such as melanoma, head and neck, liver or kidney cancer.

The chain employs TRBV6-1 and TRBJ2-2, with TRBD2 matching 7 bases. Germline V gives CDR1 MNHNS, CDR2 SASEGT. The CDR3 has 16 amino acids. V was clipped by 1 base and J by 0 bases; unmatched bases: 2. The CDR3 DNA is TGTGCCAGCAGTGAAGAGGGACTATCGAACACCGGGGAGCTGTTTTTT. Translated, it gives CASSEEGLSNTGELFF.

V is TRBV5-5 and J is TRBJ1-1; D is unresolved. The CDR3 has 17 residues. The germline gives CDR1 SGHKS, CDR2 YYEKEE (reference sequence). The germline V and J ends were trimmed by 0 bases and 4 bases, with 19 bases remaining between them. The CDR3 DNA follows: TGTGCCAGCAGCTTGGGGGTACAAACCCCAGGCCGCACTGAAGCTTTCTTT. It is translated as CASSLGVQTPGRTEAFF.

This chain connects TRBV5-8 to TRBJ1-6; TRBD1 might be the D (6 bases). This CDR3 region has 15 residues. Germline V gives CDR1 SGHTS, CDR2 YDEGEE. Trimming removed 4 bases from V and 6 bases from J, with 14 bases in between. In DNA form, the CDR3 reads TGTGCCAGCAGCCCGAGGGGGGGAATTAATTCACCCCTCCACTTT. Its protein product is CASSPRGGINSPLHF.